This T cell receptor (beta chain) is from a study of control samples from healthy donors and cancer patients. Trimming pared 7 bases from V and 0 bases from J, leaving 13 bases between. This CDR3 contains 14 residues. Germline CDR1 and CDR2: SGHRS and YFSETQ. Some clones are missing from TCRdb's copy, which holds only in-frame ones; the method was immunoSEQ multiplex PCR. Of fewer than 120,000 clones listed, around nine tenths are singletons. This sequence joins TRBV5-1 and TRBJ1-1, with D perhaps TRBD1 (5 bases). The TCR comes from a woman aged 55 to 70 with lung cancer. The specimen sequenced was PBMCs. CDR3 coding DNA: TGCGCCAGCGGGGCAGGCGCTTTGAACACTGAAGCTTTCTTT. Its protein product is CASGAGALNTEAFF.